Below, 25 T cell receptor beta chains from the same sample are listed, as sequenced in a study of human CD8 memory T cell subsets. UMI-labeled 5' RACE was the method by which TCR beta libraries were made. TCRdb reworked the 5' RACE reads into one entry per CDR3 protein, no DNA. Its clone listing holds 4,000 or so distinct CDR3 sequences. Sequencing input: CD8+ effector memory T cells (TEM) sorted from PBMCs. The subset: effector memory CD8 T cells, CCR7- CD45RO+ CD95+. All receptors come from a human donor in good health.

This clonotype shows up as medium-sized by frequency. V and J are TRBV29-1 and TRBJ1-2; the D gene TCRdb calls, TRBD1, cannot be checked with no DNA. The length of the CDR3 is 16 residues. CDR1 is SQVTM and CDR2 is ANQGSEA in the germline V gene. CDR3 region: CSVVGTLRGANYGYTF.

V and J are TRBV5-1 and TRBJ2-3; TCRdb reports TRBD1, a call that lacks DNA to check it against. CDR3 length equals 15 residues. Germline CDR1 is SGHRS and CDR2 is YFSETQ. The CDR3 sequence: CASSLGTASTDTQYF.

This sequence joins TRBV20-1 and TRBJ2-1; TCRdb indicates TRBD2, and absent DNA this call remains unverified. Germline V gene data show CDR1 as DFQATT and CDR2 as SNEGSKA (reference sequence). The CDR3 extends over 15 amino acids. CDR3 region: CSAYTGTSGYNEQFF.

By frequency, this clonotype registers large (0.1 to 1%). The chain combines TRBV28 with TRBJ2-5; the TCRdb call, TRBD2, lacks DNA for checking. CDR3 length equals 17 residues. Looked up from germline, CDR1 is MDHEN and CDR2 is SYDVKM. The CDR3 here is CASSLLGTGGSRETQYF. Filled out from reference TRBV28 and TRBJ2-5, the complete variable domain reads DVKVTQSSRYLVKRTGEKVFLECVQDMDHENMFWYRQDPGLGLRLIYFSYDVKMKEKGDIPEGYSVSREKKERFSLILESASTNQTSMYLCASSLLGTGGSRETQYFGPGTRLLVL.

The V call is TRBV4-3, the J call TRBJ2-3. This CDR3 is built from 15 residues. The germline V gene encodes CDR1 LGHNA and CDR2 YSLEER. CDR3 sequence reads: CASSQDREGPDTQYF.

This chain links TRBV29-1 with TRBJ1-1; TCRdb's D call of TRBD1 is untestable without DNA. CDR3 length: 13 amino acids. Per the germline V gene, CDR1 is SQVTM and CDR2 is ANQGSEA. The CDR3: CSVEVRDGTEAFF.

The V and J genes are TRBV20-1 and TRBJ1-1; TCRdb indicates TRBD1, and absent DNA this call remains unverified. Germline lookup yields CDR1 DFQATT and CDR2 SNEGSKA (reference sequence). The CDR3 length is 14 residues. CDR3 region: CSARGVGTDTEAFF.

The chain links TRBV10-3 to TRBJ2-1; with no DNA, the TCRdb D assignment of TRBD1 cannot be verified. The length of the CDR3 is 11 residues. CDR1 and CDR2 from the germline V gene are ENHRY and SYGVKD. The chain's CDR3 is CAATGGNEQFF.

The chain is built from TRBV6-6 and TRBJ1-4. There are 11 residues in the CDR3. CDR1 and CDR2 (germline): MNHNY, SVGAGI (reference sequence). This chain's CDR3 is CASSLSEKLFF.

This clonotype is called medium-sized based on its frequency. This chain connects TRBV7-9 to TRBJ1-2; TCRdb picks TRBD1, but there is no DNA to check that call. The V gene's germline CDR1 is SEHNR and CDR2 FQNEAQ (reference sequence). CDR3 length: 15 residues. This CDR3 reads CASSLRDTLADGYTF.

The chain joins TRBV4-2 to TRBJ2-3; the TCRdb D gene call, TRBD2, has no DNA to confirm it. This CDR3 spans 15 amino acids. The V gene's germline CDR1 is LGHNA and CDR2 YNFKEQ. CDR3 in amino acids: CASSQTRGGTDTQYF.

This chain connects TRBV6-2 or TRBV6-3 to TRBJ1-3. The germline V gene has CDR1 MNHEY and CDR2 SVGEGT. The CDR3 contains 14 residues. The CDR3 sequence is CASKISGSGNTIYF.

This rearrangement joins TRBV14 to TRBJ1-2; the TRBD1 assignment by TCRdb is unverifiable without DNA. In germline, CDR1 is SGHDN, CDR2 FVKESK. There are 14 residues in the CDR3. CDR3 amino acids: CASSRDRGNYGYTF.

The gene calls are TRBV29-1 and TRBJ2-7; TCRdb returns TRBD2, unconfirmable since there is no DNA. The CDR3 contains 11 residues. Germline CDR1 SQVTM, CDR2 ANQGSEA. This CDR3 is CSVRVYYEQYF.

This clonotype is medium-sized by frequency. The rearrangement links TRBV14 to TRBJ1-1; the TCRdb call, TRBD1, lacks DNA for checking. The CDR3 contains 13 residues. Germline V gives CDR1 SGHDN, CDR2 FVKESK. The CDR3 here is CASSPQGFGEAFF.

The CDR3 spells CASSMTGHPTDTQYF. This chain joins TRBV19 and TRBJ2-3; TCRdb names TRBD1, which stays unverified in the absence of DNA. Germline V gives CDR1 LNHDA, CDR2 SQIVND (reference sequence). This CDR3 has 15 amino acids.

V usage is TRBV11-2 and J usage is TRBJ1-4; TCRdb indicates TRBD1, and absent DNA this call remains unverified. Germline CDR1 and CDR2: SGHAT and FQNNGV. CDR3 length: 17 residues. CDR3 protein: CASSLEGGSSSEEKLFF.

This clonotype counts as medium-sized by frequency. The CDR3 protein is CASSEHGGSGTDTQYF. The V gene is TRBV6-1, the J gene TRBJ2-3; TCRdb indicates TRBD2, and absent DNA this call remains unverified. Germline V lookup: CDR1 MNHNS, CDR2 SASEGT. The CDR3 has 16 residues.

This chain joins TRBV14 and TRBJ2-1. CDR3 length: 16 amino acids. Germline V gene sequence: CDR1 SGHDN, CDR2 FVKESK. CDR3 region: CASSQESGDSYNEQFF.

The chain carries TRBV4-3 and TRBJ2-1; TCRdb's D gene call, TRBD2, goes unchecked for lack of DNA. The germline V gene has CDR1 LGHNA and CDR2 YSLEER. The CDR3 has 16 amino acids. CDR3 protein: CASSQQTSGSYNEQFF.

The chain combines TRBV29-1 with TRBJ2-7; TCRdb returns TRBD2, unconfirmable since there is no DNA. This CDR3 has 14 amino acids. From germline, CDR1 is SQVTM and CDR2 ANQGSEA. This CDR3 is CSSPSGSGSYEQYF.

Considering frequency, this clonotype is medium-sized. The V call is TRBV29-1, the J call TRBJ2-1; TCRdb's D call of TRBD1 is untestable without DNA. CDR3 length equals 14 residues. Germline V gene lookup returns CDR1 SQVTM and CDR2 ANQGSEA. CDR3: CSVGRMDSGNEQFF.

The chain combines TRBV4-2 with TRBJ1-6; no DNA is available, so the TRBD1 call from TCRdb remains unchecked. The CDR3 extends over 15 amino acids. CDR1 LGHNA and CDR2 YNFKEQ come from the germline V gene. The CDR3 reads CASSQEEGGNSPLHF.

The rearrangement links TRBV4-1 to TRBJ1-1. Looked up from germline, CDR1 is MGHRA and CDR2 is YSYEKL. This CDR3 spans 15 amino acids. CDR3 sequence reads: CASSSGPLGSTEAFF.

This chain links TRBV6-2 or TRBV6-3 with TRBJ1-2. The CDR3 totals 13 residues. Germline CDR1 and CDR2: MNHEY and SVGEGT. CDR3 region: CASSYSIGDGYTF.